Listed below are T cell receptor beta chains from one sample, sequenced in a study of T cells after yellow fever vaccination. MiXCR, run by TCRdb on the 5' RACE reads, gives a single entry per CDR3 protein. The sample lists roughly 340,000 distinct CDR3 sequences, more than 8.5% occurring once. The source was PBMCs, collected on the day of the first yellow fever vaccination. Receptors were obtained from a man aged 18 to 30 who received the YFV17D yellow fever vaccine. The CDR3 runs from the conserved cysteine through the conserved F or W. The D gene is left open where the match is weak. A row's size may be missing; if present it is once, few, many or a size class.

abundance | j_gene | d_gene | v_gene | CDR3aa | CDR3nt
many | TRBJ1-2 | . | TRBV6-5 | CASSYDSFDYTF | TGTGCCAGCAGTTACGACTCCTTTGACTACACCTTC
few | TRBJ1-2 | . | TRBV5-6 | CASSLVWTEFDGYTF | TGTGCCAGCAGCCTGGTCTGGACCGAGTTTGATGGCTACACCTTC
many | TRBJ2-1 | . | TRBV2 | CASSGLVHEQFF | TGTGCCAGCAGTGGACTAGTCCATGAGCAGTTCTTC
few | TRBJ1-4 | . | TRBV18 | CASSPRQDRDEKLFF | TGTGCCAGCTCACCACGCCAGGACCGAGATGAAAAACTGTTTTTT
few | TRBJ1-5 | . | TRBV4-2 | CASSQAASEPQHF | TGTGCCAGCAGCCAAGCCGCCTCTGAGCCCCAGCATTTT
few | TRBJ2-4 | TRBD2 | TRBV5-1 | CASSSSSGGLNIQYF | TGCGCCAGCAGCTCGTCGAGCGGGGGATTAAACATTCAGTACTTC
few | TRBJ2-5 | TRBD1 | TRBV5-1 | CASSWTGPLQETQYF | TGCGCCAGCAGCTGGACAGGGCCATTACAAGAGACCCAGTACTTC
few | TRBJ2-7 | TRBD1 | TRBV6-1 | CASLMTGHSYEQYF | TGTGCCAGCCTTATGACAGGGCACTCCTACGAGCAGTACTTC
. | TRBJ2-1 | TRBD2 | TRBV12-3/TRBV12-4 | CASSSSTGGYNEQFF | TGTGCCAGCAGCTCCTCCACGGGGGGATACAATGAGCAGTTCTTC
. | TRBJ1-2 | . | TRBV4-2 | CASSQADGGDYGYTF | TGTGCCAGCAGCCAAGCGGACGGAGGAGACTATGGCTACACCTTC
. | TRBJ1-2 | . | TRBV28 | CASSLVRQGGGYTF | TGTGCCAGCAGTTTAGTCCGGCAGGGAGGAGGCTACACCTTC
. | TRBJ2-1 | TRBD2 | TRBV4-2 | CASSRQLSGATYNEQFF | TGTGCCAGCAGCCGCCAGCTTAGCGGGGCTACCTACAATGAGCAGTTCTTC
many | TRBJ2-1 | TRBD2 | TRBV6-2/TRBV6-3 | CASSYLAGGIYNEQFF | TGTGCCAGCAGTTACCTAGCGGGGGGTATATACAATGAGCAGTTCTTC
. | TRBJ1-1 | . | TRBV19 | CAVGGTDWNTEAFF | TGTGCCGTAGGGGGAACCGATTGGAACACTGAAGCTTTCTTT
few | TRBJ1-3 | . | TRBV9 | CASSVDHSGNTIYF | TGTGCCAGCAGCGTAGACCACTCTGGAAACACCATATATTTT
. | TRBJ2-1 | TRBD2 | TRBV4-1 | CASRPSSGGSYNEQFF | TGCGCCAGCAGACCCTCTAGCGGGGGATCCTACAATGAGCAGTTCTTC
. | TRBJ2-1 | TRBD2 | TRBV29-1 | CSVEDSFGWTSSSEQFF | TGCAGCGTTGAAGATAGTTTCGGGTGGACTAGCTCGAGTGAGCAGTTCTTC
few | TRBJ1-1 | . | TRBV18 | CASSPSGGGVGAFF | TGTGCCAGCTCACCCTCGGGAGGAGGGGTTGGAGCTTTCTTT
. | TRBJ1-5 | . | TRBV4-1 | CASSQLTGHQPQHF | TGCGCCAGCAGCCAACTAACAGGGCACCAGCCCCAGCATTTT
few | TRBJ2-3 | . | TRBV6-2/TRBV6-3 | CASSYSAQGDTDTQYF | TGTGCCAGCAGTTACTCAGCACAGGGTGACACAGATACGCAGTATTTT
. | TRBJ1-1 | TRBD1 | TRBV18 | CASSGNRGPGTEAFF | TGTGCCAGCTCAGGGAACAGGGGGCCGGGCACTGAAGCTTTCTTT
. | TRBJ2-3 | TRBD2 | TRBV4-1 | CASSQEGGSPDTQYF | TGCGCCAGCAGCCAAGAGGGGGGGTCCCCAGATACGCAGTATTTT
few | TRBJ2-7 | . | TRBV7-8 | CASSLAAPSYEQYF | TGTGCCAGCAGCTTAGCCGCCCCCTCCTACGAGCAGTACTTC
. | TRBJ2-5 | . | TRBV12-3/TRBV12-4 | CASSGLYQETQYF | TGTGCCAGCAGCGGACTATACCAAGAGACCCAGTACTTC
. | TRBJ2-1 | . | TRBV5-2 | CARGPGVQHNEQFF | TGTGCCAGGGGCCCCGGGGTCCAGCACAATGAGCAGTTCTTC
few | TRBJ1-3 | . | TRBV12-3/TRBV12-4 | CASSFGAGGNTIYF | TGTGCCAGCAGTTTTGGGGCGGGAGGAAACACCATATATTTT
. | TRBJ2-5 | . | TRBV6-2/TRBV6-3 | CASSYFAETQYF | TGTGCCAGCAGTTACTTTGCGGAGACCCAGTACTTC
many | TRBJ1-5 | . | TRBV6-1 | CASKEQTNQPQHF | TGTGCCAGCAAGGAACAAACCAATCAGCCCCAGCATTTT
few | TRBJ2-6 | . | TRBV20-1 | CSWGQGAGANVLTF | TGCAGTTGGGGGCAGGGTGCGGGGGCCAACGTCCTGACTTTC
few | TRBJ2-1 | . | TRBV18 | CASSQAGTTPYNEQFF | TGTGCCAGCTCCCAGGCAGGGACCACTCCCTACAATGAGCAGTTCTTC
many | TRBJ2-2 | . | TRBV5-1 | CASRYRTANTGELFF | TGCGCCAGCAGGTACAGGACAGCGAACACCGGGGAGCTGTTTTTT
many | TRBJ1-5 | . | TRBV7-6 | CASSVGEYSNQPQHF | TGTGCCAGCAGCGTAGGGGAATATAGCAATCAGCCCCAGCATTTT
few | TRBJ2-5 | . | TRBV7-9 | CASSFPHIQETQYF | TGTGCCAGCAGCTTCCCGCACATCCAAGAGACCCAGTACTTC
few | TRBJ1-1 | . | TRBV4-1 | CASSQGRAEKKAFF | TGCGCCAGCAGCCAAGGACGAGCAGAGAAAAAAGCTTTCTTT
many | TRBJ1-1 | TRBD1 | TRBV5-1 | CASSPPDRGGETEAFF | TGCGCCAGCAGCCCACCGGACAGGGGAGGCGAGACTGAAGCTTTCTTT
. | TRBJ2-1 | . | TRBV6-6 | CASSLTRVFYNEQFF | TGTGCCAGCAGTCTTACTAGGGTCTTCTACAATGAGCAGTTCTTC
many | TRBJ2-1 | . | TRBV7-8 | CASSLRRRGFNEQFF | TGTGCCAGCAGTCTCAGACGGAGGGGTTTCAATGAGCAGTTCTTC
. | TRBJ2-6 | . | TRBV6-5 | CASSSIHDNSGANVLTF | TGTGCCAGCAGTTCAATACATGACAATTCTGGGGCCAACGTCCTGACTTTC
few | TRBJ2-1 | TRBD2 | TRBV4-1 | CASSLVASGALNEQFF | TGCGCCAGCAGCCTCGTTGCTAGCGGGGCCCTTAATGAGCAGTTCTTC
few | TRBJ2-7 | . | TRBV7-2 | CASSFGTGAYEQYF | TGTGCCAGCAGCTTCGGAACGGGGGCCTACGAGCAGTACTTC
few | TRBJ2-2 | . | TRBV13 | CASSFRGTNTGELFF | TGTGCCAGCAGCTTTAGGGGGACGAACACCGGGGAGCTGTTTTTT
few | TRBJ1-5 | TRBD1 | TRBV7-8 | CASVDGTENQPQHF | TGTGCCAGCGTGGATGGGACAGAGAATCAGCCCCAGCATTTT
. | TRBJ2-5 | TRBD2 | TRBV7-2 | CASSSTSGVQETQYF | TGTGCCAGCAGCTCAACTAGCGGGGTACAAGAGACCCAGTACTTC
few | TRBJ1-3 | . | TRBV4-3 | CASSQGVGTAEAGDTIYF | TGCGCCAGCAGCCAAGGAGTGGGGACGGCGGAAGCAGGGGACACCATATATTTT
few | TRBJ2-7 | . | TRBV13 | CASSLEGQGKPYEQYF | TGTGCCAGCAGCTTAGAGGGGCAGGGGAAACCCTACGAGCAGTACTTC
many | TRBJ1-5 | TRBD1 | TRBV6-5 | CASGYPSGGDQPQHF | TGTGCCAGCGGTTATCCTTCAGGGGGCGATCAGCCCCAGCATTTT
few | TRBJ1-5 | TRBD1 | TRBV5-1 | CASSLYPQGAGEPQHF | TGCGCCAGCAGCCTCTACCCACAGGGGGCCGGGGAGCCCCAGCATTTT
few | TRBJ1-5 | . | TRBV6-1 | CASSEGQGYDFLGNQPQHF | TGTGCCAGCAGTGAGGGCCAAGGGTATGATTTTTTAGGCAATCAGCCCCAGCATTTT